This T cell receptor beta chain emerged from a study of cytomegalovirus exposure and HLA in healthy donors. Study-wide background: An earlier analysis identified more than 90 million unique TCR beta sequences in some 170 million T cells.

Per the germline V gene, CDR1 is LNHNV and CDR2 is YYDKDF (reference sequence). Deletions cut 1 base from V and 4 bases from J, with 6 bases between. CDR3 size: 13 residues. There were likely unrecorded immune exposures, though donors were nominally healthy when sampled. With 60 Vbeta and 13 Jbeta primers, the PCR was carried out. TCRdb's table, derived via immunoSEQ multiplex PCR, lists solely in-frame clones and lacks some. Its table lists some 120,000 clones. V gene TRBV15 combines with J gene TRBJ2-3; possibly TRBD2 for D (6 bases). The sample comprised PBMCs. The clonotype originates from a man aged 25-45 years in good health and CMV-seronegative. The CDR3 spells CATSRGGADTQYF. The CDR3, as DNA: TGTGCCACCAGCAGAGGGGGGGCAGATACGCAGTATTTT.